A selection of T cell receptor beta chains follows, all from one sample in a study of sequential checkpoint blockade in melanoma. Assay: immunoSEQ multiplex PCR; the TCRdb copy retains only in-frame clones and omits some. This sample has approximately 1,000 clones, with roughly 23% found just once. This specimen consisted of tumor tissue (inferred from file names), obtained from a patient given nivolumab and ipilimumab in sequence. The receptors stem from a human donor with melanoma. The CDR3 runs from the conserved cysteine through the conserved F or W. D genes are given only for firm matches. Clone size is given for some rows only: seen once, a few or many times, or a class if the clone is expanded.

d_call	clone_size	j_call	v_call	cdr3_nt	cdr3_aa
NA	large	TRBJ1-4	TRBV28	TGTGCCAGCGGGAACTCTCGGCGGAATGAAAAACTGTTTTTT	CASGNSRRNEKLFF
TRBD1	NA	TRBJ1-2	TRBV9	TGTGCCAGCAGCGTAGAGGACAGGGGGATCTATGGCTACACCTTC	CASSVEDRGIYGYTF
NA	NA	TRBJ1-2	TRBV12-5	TGTGCTAGTGGTCGAGGGAGTAGGTATGGCTACACCTTC	CASGRGSRYGYTF
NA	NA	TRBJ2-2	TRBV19	TGTGCCAGTAGCCCAGCGGAGGCAAACACCGGGGAGCTGTTTTTT	CASSPAEANTGELFF
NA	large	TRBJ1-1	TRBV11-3	TGTGCCAGCAGCTTAGACTTAGGTGGGAACACTGAAGCTTTCTTT	CASSLDLGGNTEAFF
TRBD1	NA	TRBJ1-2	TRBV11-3	TGTGCCAGCAGCTCTCCGGGACAGGGAGCCTATGGCTACACCTTC	CASSSPGQGAYGYTF
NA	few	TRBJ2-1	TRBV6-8	TGTGCCAGCAGTGCCCACCCGGAGGGGGGGCTTAATGAGCAGTTCTTC	CASSAHPEGGLNEQFF
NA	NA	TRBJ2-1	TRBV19	TGTGCCAGTAGTAAACAGAACAATGAGCAGTTCTTC	CASSKQNNEQFF
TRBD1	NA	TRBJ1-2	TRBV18	TGTGCCAGCTCACCAGATACGACAGGGGACCACACCTTC	CASSPDTTGDHTF
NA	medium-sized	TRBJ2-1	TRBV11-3	TGTGCCAGCAGCTTAGATCGGGGTAGCTTCGAGGAGAGGACCAATGAGCAGTTCTTC	CASSLDRGSFEERTNEQFF
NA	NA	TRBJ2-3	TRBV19	TGTGCCAGTAGTATTGCGGGTTTCACAGATACGCAGTATTTT	CASSIAGFTDTQYF
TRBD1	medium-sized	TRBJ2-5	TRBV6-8	TGTGCCAGCGGCGGACAGGGGGTGTTGGAGACCCAGTACTTC	CASGGQGVLETQYF
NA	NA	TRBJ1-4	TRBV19	TGTGCCAGTAGGAACCGGGGGGGCGGTGAAAAACTGTTTTTT	CASRNRGGGEKLFF
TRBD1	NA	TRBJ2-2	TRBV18	TGTGCCAGCTCAACGGGTCAGGGACAGGACACCGGGGAGCTGTTTTTT	CASSTGQGQDTGELFF
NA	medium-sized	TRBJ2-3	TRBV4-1	TGCGCCAGCAGCCAAGACGGACTTCGCACAGATACGCAGTATTTT	CASSQDGLRTDTQYF
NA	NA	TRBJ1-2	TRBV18	TGTGCCAGCTCATCGAAGGAGTTGGGGTCCAACTATGGCTACACCTTC	CASSSKELGSNYGYTF
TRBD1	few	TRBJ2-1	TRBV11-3	TGTGCCAGCAGCCTACCGGGGACAGGGGGCAATGAGCAGTTCTTC	CASSLPGTGGNEQFF
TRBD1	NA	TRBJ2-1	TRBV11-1	TGTGCCAGCAGCTTCGGGACAGGGGGAATCGATGAGCAGTTCTTC	CASSFGTGGIDEQFF
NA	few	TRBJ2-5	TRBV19	TGTGCCAGTAGTACATTCGGGGAGACCCAGTACTTC	CASSTFGETQYF
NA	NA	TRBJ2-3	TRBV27	TGTGCCAGCGGATCCCTAGGGCAGGGGGGAAATACGCAGTATTTT	CASGSLGQGGNTQYF
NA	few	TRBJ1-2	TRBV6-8	TGTGCCAGCAGTTCCTCGAACGACTATGGCTACACCTTC	CASSSSNDYGYTF
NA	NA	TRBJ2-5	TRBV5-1	TGCGCCAGCAGCTTGGTTGGGGGAGAAGAGACCCAGTACTTC	CASSLVGGEETQYF
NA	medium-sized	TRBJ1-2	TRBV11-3	TGTGCCAGCAGCTTAGATGCAGGGTCGGGCGATCATTATGGCTACACCTTC	CASSLDAGSGDHYGYTF
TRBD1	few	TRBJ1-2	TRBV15	TGTGCCACCAGCAGAGGTGGACAGGGGGGTTTTGGCTACACCTTC	CATSRGGQGGFGYTF
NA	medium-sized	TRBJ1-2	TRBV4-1	TGCGCCAGCAGCCAGCAACAGGGATCCTACGGCTACACCTTC	CASSQQQGSYGYTF
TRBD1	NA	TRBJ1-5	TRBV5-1	TGCGCCAGCAGCTTTTCAGGGGGCAACAATCAGCCCCAGCATTTT	CASSFSGGNNQPQHF
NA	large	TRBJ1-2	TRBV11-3	TGTGCCAGCAGCTTATACAAGGGAGGGCGACACTATGGCTACACCTTC	CASSLYKGGRHYGYTF
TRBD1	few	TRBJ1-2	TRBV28	TGTGCCAGCAGGCGCTCGGGACAGGGAAACTATGGCTACACCTTC	CASRRSGQGNYGYTF
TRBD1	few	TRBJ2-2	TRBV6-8	TGTGCCAGCAGCCCCAGAGCCGGGACAGGGAACACCGGGGAGCTGTTTTTT	CASSPRAGTGNTGELFF
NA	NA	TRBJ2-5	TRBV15	TGTGCCACCAGCAGAGATTTGGGTTCGTCAGGGGAGACCCAGTACTTC	CATSRDLGSSGETQYF
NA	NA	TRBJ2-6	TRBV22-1	TGTCCTGGGAGTCCTGAGAGAAGCGAACAAAGTCGGGCCAACGTCCTGACTTTC	CPGSPERSEQSRANVLTF
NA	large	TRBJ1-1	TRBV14	TGTGCCAGCAGTCTTCAGAGAAGCAACACTGAAGCTTTCTTT	CASSLQRSNTEAFF
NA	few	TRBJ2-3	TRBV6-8	TGTGCCAGCACCCCACCCAGCACAGATACGCAGTATTTT	CASTPPSTDTQYF
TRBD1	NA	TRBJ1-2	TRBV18	TGTGCCAGCTCCCCCACTTTTCAGGGGGAATGGGGCTACACCTTC	CASSPTFQGEWGYTF
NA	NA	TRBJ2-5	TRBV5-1	TGCGCCAGCAGGGATTCATCGGAAAAAGAGACCCAGTACTTC	CASRDSSEKETQYF
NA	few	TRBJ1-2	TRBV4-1	TGCGCCAGCAGCCAAGTGGAAGGGGAGCCGTATGGCTACACCTTC	CASSQVEGEPYGYTF
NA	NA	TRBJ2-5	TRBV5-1	TGCGCCAGCAGCCTGGACCCGGGCGGAAGGGAGACCCAGTACTTC	CASSLDPGGRETQYF
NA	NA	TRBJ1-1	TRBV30	TGTGCCTGGAGTGTAAAGGGCCCTGAAGCTTTCTTT	CAWSVKGPEAFF
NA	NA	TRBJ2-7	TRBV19	TGTGCCAGTAGGGATCGGGGCAGCTCCTACGAGCAGTACTTC	CASRDRGSSYEQYF
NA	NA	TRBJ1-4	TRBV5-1	TGCGCCAGCAGCATCGGGCCATTTTATGCAACTAATGAAAAACTGTTTTTT	CASSIGPFYATNEKLFF
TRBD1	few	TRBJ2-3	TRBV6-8	TGTGCCAGCAGTTGGGTCCACAGGGGGCACACAGATACGCAGTATTTT	CASSWVHRGHTDTQYF
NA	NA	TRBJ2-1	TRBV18	TGTGCCAGCTCAGGGGGAAGCTCCTACAATGAGCAGTTCTTC	CASSGGSSYNEQFF
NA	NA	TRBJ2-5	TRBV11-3	TGTGCCAGCAGCTTATGGGTGGGGGAAGAGACCCAGTACTTC	CASSLWVGEETQYF
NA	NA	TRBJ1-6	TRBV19	TGTGCCAGTAGTACCGGGAGCGCTGGTTCACCCCTCCACTTT	CASSTGSAGSPLHF
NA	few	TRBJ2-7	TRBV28	TGTGCCAGCAGTTTGATTGGGGGGTCGACTAATATAGAGCAGTACTTC	CASSLIGGSTNIEQYF
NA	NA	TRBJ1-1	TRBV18	TGTGCCAGCTCAACGGGGGGACGGATGAACACTGAAGCTTTCTTT	CASSTGGRMNTEAFF
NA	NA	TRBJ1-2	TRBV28	TGTGCCAGCAGTTTGGGGGGAACCTATGGCTACACCTTC	CASSLGGTYGYTF
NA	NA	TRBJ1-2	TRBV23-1	TGCGCCAGCAGTCAAGGTGGCAGGGAGGACTATGGCTACACCTTC	CASSQGGREDYGYTF
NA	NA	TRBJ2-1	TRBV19	TGTGCCAGTAGTATTAGTGACCGCGATGAGCAGTTCTTC	CASSISDRDEQFF
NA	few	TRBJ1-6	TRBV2	TGTGCCAGTACGGGGTGGAAAACAGCTTTCGGATCACCCCTCCACTTT	CASTGWKTAFGSPLHF
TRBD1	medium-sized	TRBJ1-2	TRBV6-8	TGTGCCAGCAGTTCTCTGGACAGGGGAAGGGGCTACACCTTC	CASSSLDRGRGYTF
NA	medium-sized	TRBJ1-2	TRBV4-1	TGCGCCAGCAGCCAAGATCGTTTAACAGGTTACTACACCTTC	CASSQDRLTGYYTF
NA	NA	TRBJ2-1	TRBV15	TGTGCCACCAGCAGAGATCTTGGGCGATACAATGAGCAGTTCTTC	CATSRDLGRYNEQFF
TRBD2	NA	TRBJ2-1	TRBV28	TGTGCCAGCAAGTTAGCGGGGACGTTCCATGAGCAGTTCTTC	CASKLAGTFHEQFF